This T cell receptor beta chain was sequenced in a study of blood T cell repertoires in COVID-19. Study-level background: Samples taken during acute and convalescent COVID-19 were collected in the United States, Italy and Spain. Sample material is recorded as cDNA or gDNA derived from T cells, B-cell-depleted T cells, or PBMCs.

Authors' analysis steps: Counts of nucleated cells, estimated from reference gene primer amplification, were obtained. TCRdb's table, derived via immunoSEQ multiplex PCR, lists solely in-frame clones and lacks some. Clone size and the V and J calls come from that table; the DNA yielded D and trimming. Seen here are over 55,000 clones, roughly 86% observed once, and the top ten hold 7.4%. Trimming left V 3 bases short and J 1 base short, with 22 bases between. The CDR3 totals 18 residues. The V gene's germline CDR1 is SGHNT and CDR2 YYREEE (reference sequence). The V gene is TRBV5-4, the J gene TRBJ1-1, with D tentatively TRBD1 (6 bases). The source of this sequence is a human donor with active COVID-19. The donor label of this sample is uncertain. The specimen sequenced was peripheral blood. The CDR3 DNA reads TGTGCCAGCAGCTCGCCACCCACCTCGGGGGGCCCGAACACTGAAGCTTTCTTT. It specifies CASSSPPTSGGPNTEAFF.